The 14 T cell receptor beta chains below come from one sample, sequenced in a study of human T cells and chemical hapten exposure. Specified time point: patch test 2, 6 weeks after DPC sensitization. The treatment was: therapeutic diphenylcyclopropenone sensitization with weekly scalp DPC. TCRdb recomputed calls from the RACE reads with MiXCR, one row per CDR3 protein. The table has about 140,000 distinct CDR3 sequences, 12% seen once. This sample comprised whole blood, obtained in connection with sensitization to the hapten diphenylcyclopropenone (DPC). The receptors originated from a woman aged 50 to 60 with alopecia areata. Some clones in this sample may be carry-over from other donors' samples.

At least ten counts were recorded for this clonotype. V usage is TRBV29-1 and J usage is TRBJ2-3, with D tentatively TRBD1 (6 bases). CDR1 is SQVTM, CDR2 ANQGSEA, per germline. This CDR3 region has 13 residues. Trimming removed 6 bases from V and 1 base from J, with 11 bases in between. The DNA for the CDR3 is TGCAGCGTCCGGCCAGGGGGCACAGATACGCAGTATTTT. This gives the protein CSVRPGGTDTQYF.

This clonotype occurred a few times. This rearrangement joins TRBV2 to TRBJ2-6, with 9 nucleotides matching TRBD1. With V trimmed by 5 bases and J by 4 bases, 6 bases remained unmatched. There are 16 residues in the CDR3. From germline, CDR1 is SNHLY and CDR2 FYNNEI. This CDR3 is CASSPRTGAGANVLTF. CDR3 nucleotide sequence: TGTGCCAGCAGTCCCAGGACAGGGGCCGGGGCCAACGTCCTGACTTTC.

This chain joins TRBV7-2 and TRBJ2-7; TRBD2 agrees at 8 bases. This CDR3 contains 15 residues. Germline CDR1 and CDR2: SGHTA and FQGNSA. V gave up 4 bases and J gave up 2 bases; unmatched junction bases: 7. The CDR3, as DNA: TGTGCCAGCAGCTCCACACCGGGGGGGGCCTACGAGCAGTACTTC. The encoded protein is CASSSTPGGAYEQYF.

The rearrangement links TRBV5-1 to TRBJ1-5; D gene unclear. Germline CDR1 and CDR2: SGHRS and YFSETQ. Between the trimmed V and J ends, which lost 0 bases and 3 bases, there was a span of 7 bases. The CDR3 covers 14 residues. The CDR3 reads CASSLDPSNQPQHF. The CDR3 nucleotides read TGCGCCAGCAGCTTGGACCCCTCCAATCAGCCCCAGCATTTT.

V is TRBV7-6 and J is TRBJ2-5; TRBD1 matches at 8 bases. V trimming: 1 base; J trimming: 4 bases; junction bases outside the gene matches: 5. Germline values: CDR1 SGHVS, CDR2 FNYEAQ. This CDR3 comprises 15 residues. The CDR3 DNA reads as TGTGCCAGCAGCTTAGGACAGGGGCTAAGAGAGACCCAGTACTTC. It encodes CASSLGQGLRETQYF.

This clonotype was detected only a few times. V and J are TRBV2 and TRBJ2-1; 8 bases line up with TRBD2. Germline assignment: CDR1 SNHLY and CDR2 FYNNEI. This CDR3 is built from 18 residues. V lost 7 bases, J lost 13 bases, and 27 bases stayed unmatched. The CDR3, as DNA: TGTGCCAGCACCAAAACTGGACCGGGACTAGTAGGTCCGGCCCGCCAGTTCTTC. This codes for CASTKTGPGLVGPARQFF.

The chain combines TRBV6-5 with TRBJ1-4; 7 positions agree with TRBD1. Germline loops: CDR1 MNHEY, CDR2 SVGAGI. The trim removed 1 base at V and 3 bases at J, leaving 2 bases unmatched. The CDR3 spans 15 residues. As DNA, the CDR3 is TGTGCCAGCAGTTACTTAGGGACAGCTAATGAAAAACTGTTTTTT. This sequence encodes CASSYLGTANEKLFF.

Of note for this clonotype: This could be a read error, since a much larger clone is one nucleotide away. This sequence joins TRBV20-1 and TRBJ2-5; no firm D call. The CDR3 totals 15 residues. V was trimmed by 1 base and J by 5 bases, leaving 17 bases between them. CDR1 is DFQATT, CDR2 SNEGSKA, per germline (reference sequence). CDR3 residues: CSARVSFSVEETQYF. The CDR3 DNA sequence: TGCAGTGCTAGAGTCTCTTTCTCGGTGGAGGAGACCCAGTACTTC.

This clonotype was recorded many times. V and J are TRBV12-3 or TRBV12-4 and TRBJ2-3, with D possibly matching TRBD2 (5 bases). V shed 6 bases and J shed 2 bases, with 12 bases lying between them. The CDR3 has 14 residues. The CDR3, as DNA: TGTGCCAGCAGCCAGTCCGGGAACACAGATACGCAGTATTTT. Amino acid sequence: CASSQSGNTDTQYF.

V is TRBV5-1 and J is TRBJ2-1, with 11 bases lining up with TRBD2. V lost 6 bases and J lost 6; bases outside the gene matches: 11. Germline V gives CDR1 SGHRS, CDR2 YFSETQ. The CDR3 spans 16 residues. The CDR3 nucleotides are TGCGCCAGCACCCTGACTAGCGGGGTCGGGGCCAATGAGCAGTTCTTC. It is translated as CASTLTSGVGANEQFF. The complete variable domain, with remaining parts taken from reference TRBV5-1 and TRBJ2-1, reads KAGVTQTPRYLIKTRGQQVTLSCSPISGHRSVSWYQQTPGQGLQFLFEYFSETQRNKGNFPGRFSGRQFSNSRSEMNVSTLELGDSALYLCASTLTSGVGANEQFFGPGTRLTVL.

J is TRBJ1-5 and V is TRBV7-6; D is ambiguous. Deletions cut 3 bases from V and 4 bases from J, with 7 bases between. CDR3 length equals 13 residues. The germline gives CDR1 SGHVS, CDR2 FNYEAQ. CDR3 region: CASSLRGNQPQHF. The DNA for the CDR3 is TGTGCCAGCAGCTTGAGAGGGAATCAGCCCCAGCATTTT.

This clonotype was seen at least ten times. CDR3 in DNA: TGCGCCAGCACCCCGGATGCGGACCCCACAGATACGCAGTATTTT. As protein: CASTPDADPTDTQYF. The chain is built from TRBV5-1 and TRBJ2-3, with D hard to call. Germline V lookup: CDR1 SGHRS, CDR2 YFSETQ. This CDR3 contains 15 residues. V shed 6 bases and J shed 2 bases, with 16 bases lying between them.

The genes are TRBV21-1 and TRBJ2-7; the tabulated D call, TRBD1, remains unverified against the DNA. TRBV21-1 is labeled a pseudogene. The CDR3 extends over 14 amino acids. CDR3 loop: CASLGRGGSGEQYF. CDR3 DNA: TGTGCCAGCCTCGGCAGGGGGGGTTCGGGCGAGCAGTACTTC.

This sequence joins TRBV6-4 and TRBJ2-3; the match to TRBD2 covers 12 bases. The CDR3 is 15 residues long. Looked up from germline, CDR1 is MRHNA and CDR2 is SNTAGT. The V gene end was trimmed by 5 bases and the J gene end by 2 bases; junction bases not matched to a gene: 2. CDR3 sequence: CASSLAGGPTDTQYF. Written as DNA, the CDR3 is TGTGCCAGCAGTCTAGCGGGAGGGCCCACAGATACGCAGTATTTT.